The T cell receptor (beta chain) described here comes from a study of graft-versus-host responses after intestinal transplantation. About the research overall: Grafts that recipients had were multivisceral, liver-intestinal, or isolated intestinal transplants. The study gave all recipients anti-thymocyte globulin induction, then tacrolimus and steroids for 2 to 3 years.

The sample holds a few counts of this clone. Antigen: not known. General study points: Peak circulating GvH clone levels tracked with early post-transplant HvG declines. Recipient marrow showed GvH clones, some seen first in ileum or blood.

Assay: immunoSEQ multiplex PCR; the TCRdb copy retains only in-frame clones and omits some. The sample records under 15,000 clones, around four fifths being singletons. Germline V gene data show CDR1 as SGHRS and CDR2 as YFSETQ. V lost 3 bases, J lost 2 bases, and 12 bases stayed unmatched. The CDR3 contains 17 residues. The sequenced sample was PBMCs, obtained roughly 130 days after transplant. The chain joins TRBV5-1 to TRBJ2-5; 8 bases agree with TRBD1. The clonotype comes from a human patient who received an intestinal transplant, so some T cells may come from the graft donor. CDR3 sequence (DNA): TGCGCCAGCAGCTACAGACAGGGGCCCTCCGATCAAGAGACCCAGTACTTC. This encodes CASSYRQGPSDQETQYF.